Each of the 18 T cell receptor beta chains below was sequenced from the same sample in a study of beta chain features in type 1 diabetes. Findings and caveats of the study: TCRB CDR3 length was moderately but significantly reduced in all four CD4+ subsets of Type 1 diabetes patients.

No cognate antigen is known for these TCRs. Isolated RNA was reverse transcribed in full, so expressed TCRB transcripts were sequenced. Some clones are missing from TCRdb's copy, which holds only in-frame ones; the method was immunoSEQ multiplex PCR. The sample lists 300,000 to 450,000 clones; 8% to 10% were seen once. Input material: central memory CD4+ T cells from blood. The receptors derive from a man aged 25 to 45 with type 1 diabetes.

The chain employs TRBV5-6 and TRBJ1-3; D may be TRBD1 (5 bases). The germline gives CDR1 SGHDT, CDR2 YYEEEE. Trimming removed 0 bases at V and 0 bases at J, with 13 bases between. The CDR3 sequence is 17 residues long. CDR3 in amino acids: CASSLANRDPSGNTIYF. The CDR3 coding sequence is TGTGCCAGCAGCTTGGCGAATCGGGACCCCTCTGGAAACACCATATATTTT. The full variable domain, in which reference TRBV5-6 and TRBJ1-3 provide the parts outside the CDR3, is DAGVTQSPTHLIKTRGQQVTLRCSPKSGHDTVSWYQQALGQGPQFIFQYYEEEERQRGNFPDRFSGHQFPNYSSELNVNALLLGDSALYLCASSLANRDPSGNTIYFGEGSWLTVV.

The sample holds a few counts of this clone. The V and J genes are TRBV7-2 and TRBJ1-5, with a possible D match to TRBD1 (5 bases). The CDR3 spans 17 residues. The V end lost 5 bases, the J end lost 1 base, and 18 bases lay between the germline ends. Germline lookup yields CDR1 SGHTA and CDR2 FQGNSA. The CDR3 region has the DNA TGTGCCAGCAGCCCTCCCCGGTCGGCAGGGAGCAATCAGCCCCAGCATTTT. Its protein product is CASSPPRSAGSNQPQHF.

This clone was seen a few times. The CDR3 DNA is TGTGCCAGCAGCATTTTGACAGGGGCGAGGGAGACCCAGTACTTC. It codes for CASSILTGARETQYF. This chain uses TRBV7-9 with TRBJ2-5; TRBD1 matches at 8 bases. From germline, CDR1 is SEHNR and CDR2 FQNEAQ (reference sequence). The CDR3 contains 15 residues. The V gene end was trimmed by 5 bases and the J gene end by 5 bases; junction bases not matched to a gene: 10. Variable domain in full (rest from reference TRBV7-9 and TRBJ2-5): DTGVSQNPRHKITKRGQNVTFRCDPISEHNRLYWYRQTLGQGPEFLTYFQNEAQLEKSRLLSDRFSAERPKGSFSTLEIQRTEQGDSAMYLCASSILTGARETQYFGPGTRLLVL.

The table lists this clone with a few counts. The chain has TRBV5-1 and TRBJ2-1; D perhaps matches TRBD1 (7 bases). The germline V and J ends were trimmed by 4 bases and 7 bases, with 12 bases remaining between them. Looked up from germline, CDR1 is SGHRS and CDR2 is YFSETQ. The CDR3 length is 13 residues. The CDR3 DNA follows: TGCGCCAGCAGCCTCAGGGGGGATAATGAGCAGTTCTTC. Amino acid sequence: CASSLRGDNEQFF.

This clone was counted only a few times. The V gene is TRBV4-2, the J gene TRBJ2-7; D might be TRBD1 or TRBD2, each matching 5 bases. CDR3 size: 15 residues. Trimming cost V 7 bases and J 0 bases, with 16 bases left between them. Germline CDR1 and CDR2: LGHNA and YNFKEQ. For the CDR3, the DNA is TGTGCCAGCACCTTAGGGACGCCGAGCTCCTACGAGCAGTACTTC. Its translation is CASTLGTPSSYEQYF.

There are a few counts of this clone. V usage is TRBV28 and J usage is TRBJ2-2; D is perhaps TRBD2 (6 bases). V lost 1 base and J lost 6, with 9 bases in between. Germline values: CDR1 MDHEN, CDR2 SYDVKM. The length of the CDR3 is 14 residues. CDR3 sequence (DNA): TGTGCCAGCAGTTTATTTCGGGGGTCCGGGGAGCTGTTTTTT. Its protein product is CASSLFRGSGELFF.

The rearrangement uses TRBV5-4 and TRBJ2-1; the D is unclear. This CDR3 contains 14 residues. Trimming left V 3 bases short and J 5 bases short, with 12 bases between. The germline V gene has CDR1 SGHNT and CDR2 YYREEE (reference sequence). The CDR3 sequence: CASSSDWPNNEQFF. The CDR3 nucleotides are TGTGCCAGCAGCTCCGACTGGCCAAACAATGAGCAGTTCTTC.

The V gene is TRBV7-8, the J gene TRBJ2-7; possibly TRBD1 or TRBD2 for D (5 bases each). The germline V gene has CDR1 SGHVS and CDR2 FQNEAQ. The CDR3 contains 16 residues. Trimming stripped 0 bases from V and 0 bases from J, with 12 bases between. The CDR3 region has the DNA TGTGCCAGCAGCTTAGCCGGGGCTGTGCTCTCCTACGAGCAGTACTTC. This translates into CASSLAGAVLSYEQYF.

The chain joins TRBV19 to TRBJ2-1; TRBD2 matches at 13 bases. The CDR3 consists of 16 residues. CDR1 is LNHDA and CDR2 is SQIVND in the germline V gene (reference sequence). Trimming took 3 bases from V and 3 from J; bases not matched to a gene: 2. The DNA of the CDR3 is TGTGCCAGTAGTATCGGGACTAGCGGGGTCTACAATGAGCAGTTCTTC. It encodes CASSIGTSGVYNEQFF.

J is TRBJ2-5 and V is TRBV9; TRBD2 matches 8 bases. With V trimmed by 7 bases and J by 3 bases, 14 bases remained unmatched. This CDR3 is built from 16 residues. Looked up from germline, CDR1 is SGDLS and CDR2 is YYNGEE. Written as DNA, the CDR3 is TGTGCCAGCTCCCCAGGGGCAGCGGGAGCGGAAGAGACCCAGTACTTC. Its protein is CASSPGAAGAEETQYF.

This clone has only a few counts. The J gene is TRBJ2-7, the V gene TRBV6-5, with D perhaps TRBD1 or TRBD2 (5 bases each). Germline CDR1 and CDR2: MNHEY and SVGAGI. The CDR3 spans 14 residues. Between the trimmed V and J ends, which lost 2 bases and 3 bases, there was a span of 11 bases. CDR3 nucleotide sequence: TGTGCCAGCAGTTACGGGACGGAAAGCTACGAGCAGTACTTC. This sequence encodes CASSYGTESYEQYF.

This clone was recorded a few times. J is TRBJ2-1 and V is TRBV7-2; D may be TRBD1 (5 bases). In germline, CDR1 is SGHTA, CDR2 FQGNSA. Trimming removed 5 bases at V and 3 bases at J, with 20 bases between. The CDR3 is 17 amino acids. For the CDR3, the DNA is TGTGCCAGCAGCCCGCAGGGTCCCCACCGCGGCTACAATGAGCAGTTCTTC. Amino acids: CASSPQGPHRGYNEQFF. Full variable domain (outside the CDR3, taken from reference TRBV7-2 and TRBJ2-1): GAGVSQSPSNKVTEKGKDVELRCDPISGHTALYWYRQSLGQGLEFLIYFQGNSAPDKSGLPSDRFSAERTGGSVSTLTIQRTQQEDSAVYLCASSPQGPHRGYNEQFFGPGTRLTVL.

This clone was seen repeatedly, ten times or more. The chain combines TRBV9 with TRBJ2-7; D might be TRBD1 (6 bases). The CDR3 length is 16 residues. The germline V and J ends were trimmed by 3 bases and 1 base, with 17 bases remaining between them. Germline V lookup: CDR1 SGDLS, CDR2 YYNGEE. CDR3 DNA: TGTGCCAGCAGCGCAGGCGCCTCAGGGACATCCTACGAGCAGTACTTC. Its protein product is CASSAGASGTSYEQYF.

This clone has a handful of counts. CDR3 in amino acids: CASRSGLDTQYF. The DNA for the CDR3 is TGTGCCAGCAGATCAGGGCTGGATACGCAGTATTTT. This chain connects TRBV28 to TRBJ2-3, with D possibly being TRBD1 (5 bases). From germline, CDR1 is MDHEN and CDR2 SYDVKM. This CDR3 spans 12 amino acids. Deletions cut 6 bases from V and 6 bases from J, with 10 bases between.

This clone was counted between two and nine times. The same CDR3 is also encoded by other DNA sequences in this sample. The chain recombines TRBV5-1 with TRBJ1-1; no reliable D call. Germline values: CDR1 SGHRS, CDR2 YFSETQ. CDR3 length: 15 amino acids. V was shortened by 0 bases and J by 0 bases, with 9 bases between the two germline ends. CDR3 DNA: TGCGCCAGCAGCTTGGGACCGGGGTTGAACACTGAAGCTTTCTTT. It specifies CASSLGPGLNTEAFF.

This clone was recorded many times. The chain recombines TRBV7-2 with TRBJ1-2; D perhaps matches TRBD1 (5 bases). The germline V and J ends were trimmed by 0 bases and 4 bases, with 12 bases remaining between them. The V gene's germline CDR1 is SGHTA and CDR2 FQGNSA. The CDR3 runs 15 residues. The CDR3 sequence is CASSLAVAGIYGYTF. CDR3 coding DNA: TGTGCCAGCAGCTTAGCGGTGGCAGGGATCTATGGCTACACCTTC.

The chain has TRBV7-2 and TRBJ2-3, with TRBD2 matching 7 bases. The CDR3 loop spans 14 amino acids. Losses at the gene ends were 2 bases for V and 5 bases for J; bases not matched to a gene: 4. Germline V gene data show CDR1 as SGHTA and CDR2 as FQGNSA. In DNA, the CDR3 is TGTGCCAGCAGCTTAATACAGCGGGGAGATACGCAGTATTTT. It encodes CASSLIQRGDTQYF. Combining the CDR3 with reference TRBV7-2 and TRBJ2-3 gives the whole variable domain GAGVSQSPSNKVTEKGKDVELRCDPISGHTALYWYRQSLGQGLEFLIYFQGNSAPDKSGLPSDRFSAERTGGSVSTLTIQRTQQEDSAVYLCASSLIQRGDTQYFGPGTRLTVL.

For this clone: A read error may be the cause here, since a much bigger clone is one base away. The chain uses TRBV7-9 and TRBJ2-7; TRBD2 matches at 7 bases. The CDR3 length is 15 residues. In germline, CDR1 is SEHNR, CDR2 FQNEAQ (reference sequence). V lost 4 bases, J lost 3 bases, and 9 bases stayed unmatched. CDR3 DNA: TGTGCCAGCAGCTCATGGGGGGGGGACCTCTACGAGCAGTACTTC. Translated: CASSSWGGDLYEQYF. The full variable domain, completed using reference TRBV7-9 and TRBJ2-7, is DTGVSQNPRHKITKRGQNVTFRCDPISEHNRLYWYRQTLGQGPEFLTYFQNEAQLEKSRLLSDRFSAERPKGSFSTLEIQRTEQGDSAMYLCASSSWGGDLYEQYFGPGTRLTVT.